This entry lists 10 T cell receptor beta chains sequenced from one sample in a study of PD-1 blockade in classical Hodgkin lymphoma (dated by TCRdb to about 2020). The sample's time point label, in plain terms: cycle 1 day 1 (C1D1), immediately before nivolumab initiation. Every trial patient had relapsed after autologous stem cell transplantation, and cohorts A, B and C differed in prior brentuximab vedotin exposure. The library relied on the immunoSEQ multiplex PCR assay. The immuneACCESS repertoire file appears here via TCRdb, limited to in-frame rearrangements. These files lack a portion of the clones; in checked studies, under half of the deficit traces to unresolved V genes, and the cause of the others is not known. This sample gives about 20,000 clones in total; less than 85% of them show up just once. The top ten hold under 7.5% of the sample. The specimen was peripheral blood mononuclear cells (PBMCs), collected at baseline. The receptors shown here come from a human donor with classical Hodgkin lymphoma.

The rearrangement uses TRBV18 and TRBJ2-5, with 11 bases identical to TRBD1. V trimming: 0 bases; J trimming: 7 bases; junction bases outside the gene matches: 1. The CDR3 contains 14 residues. Germline assignment: CDR1 KGHSH and CDR2 LQKENI. The CDR3: CASSPPGTGGTQYF. CDR3 bases: TGTGCCAGCTCACCACCAGGGACAGGGGGGACCCAGTACTTC.

Worth noting for this clone: Mismatch with germline at one junction end may stem from a read error. The chain uses TRBV28 and TRBJ2-7, with D tentatively TRBD1 (6 bases). CDR1 MDHEN and CDR2 SYDVKM come from the germline V gene. The CDR3 has 16 residues. The CDR3, as DNA: TGTGCCAGCAGATTATACTTCGGACAGACAGCCTACGAGCAGTACTTC. It yields the protein CASRLYFGQTAYEQYF.

A single count supports this clone. The sample holds other DNA sequences that translate to the same CDR3. This sequence joins TRBV19 and TRBJ2-7, with 9 bases identical to TRBD1. The junction had 3 bases not matched to a gene; V was cut back by 6 bases and J by 6 bases. Germline V lookup: CDR1 LNHDA, CDR2 SQIVND (reference sequence). This CDR3 contains 12 residues. Written as DNA, the CDR3 is TGTGCCAGTAGGGACAGGGGAACCGAGCAGTACTTC. Its protein is CASRDRGTEQYF.

In its sample, this clone was seen once. The chain has TRBV7-3 and TRBJ2-5, with D possibly TRBD2 on 5 matching bases. The CDR3 has 14 amino acids. The V end lost 2 bases, the J end lost 4 bases, and 11 bases lay between the germline ends. Germline values: CDR1 SGHTA, CDR2 FQGTGA. The CDR3 DNA follows: TGTGCCAGCAGCTTAGGCCCTAGCAGAGAGACCCAGTACTTC. Its protein is CASSLGPSRETQYF.

In its sample, this clone was seen once. The chain combines TRBV6-1 with TRBJ2-6; D is perhaps TRBD1 (5 bases). CDR1 is MNHNS and CDR2 is SASEGT in the germline V gene. Trimming cost V 0 bases and J 2 bases, with 17 bases left between them. The CDR3 contains 19 residues. The DNA for the CDR3 is TGTGCCAGCAGTGAAGCTAGGGGCAGGTCCCCTCCTGGGGCCAACGTCCTGACTTTC. It codes for CASSEARGRSPPGANVLTF.

The V gene is TRBV7-9, the J gene TRBJ1-5, with 8 bases aligning to TRBD1. Germline values: CDR1 SEHNR, CDR2 FQNEAQ (reference sequence). The J segment lost 6 bases and the V segment lost 5 bases, leaving 6 bases of the junction unmatched. The CDR3 totals 14 residues. The CDR3: CASSPDRVAQPQHF. For the CDR3, the DNA is TGTGCCAGCAGCCCGGACAGGGTAGCTCAGCCCCAGCATTTT.

The rearrangement joins TRBV9 to TRBJ1-1; no clear D gene. The CDR3 covers 15 residues. Looked up from germline, CDR1 is SGDLS and CDR2 is YYNGEE. Trimming pared 0 bases from V and 4 bases from J, leaving 13 bases between. CDR3 nucleotide sequence: TGTGCCAGCAGCGTAGTGGCAGCTGAACCCACTGAAGCTTTCTTT. Translated, it gives CASSVVAAEPTEAFF.

The chain couples TRBV28 to TRBJ1-4; the D is unclear. The germline V and J ends were trimmed by 5 bases and 1 base, with 17 bases remaining between them. CDR1 is MDHEN, CDR2 SYDVKM, per germline. The CDR3 loop spans 17 amino acids. The CDR3 loop is CASSVGRRRRTNEKLFF. DNA for the CDR3: TGTGCCAGCAGTGTCGGTAGGCGGCGGCGAACTAATGAAAAACTGTTTTTT.

The chain employs TRBV15 and TRBJ1-5; D is ambiguous. CDR1 is LNHNV and CDR2 is YYDKDF in the germline V gene (reference sequence). CDR3 length: 12 amino acids. Trimming removed 4 bases from V and 5 bases from J, with 6 bases in between. In nucleotides, the CDR3 is TGTGCCACCAGCAACCTTTATCAGCCCCAGCATTTT. It is translated as CATSNLYQPQHF.

The chain couples TRBV7-8 to TRBJ1-4, with TRBD1 identical over 11 bases. Germline V gives CDR1 SGHVS, CDR2 FQNEAQ. The J segment lost 7 bases and the V segment lost 1 base, leaving 5 bases of the junction unmatched. This CDR3 region has 16 residues. CDR3 protein: CASSLVRGQGGEKLFF. CDR3 nucleotides: TGTGCCAGCAGCTTAGTACGGGGACAGGGGGGTGAAAAACTGTTTTTT.